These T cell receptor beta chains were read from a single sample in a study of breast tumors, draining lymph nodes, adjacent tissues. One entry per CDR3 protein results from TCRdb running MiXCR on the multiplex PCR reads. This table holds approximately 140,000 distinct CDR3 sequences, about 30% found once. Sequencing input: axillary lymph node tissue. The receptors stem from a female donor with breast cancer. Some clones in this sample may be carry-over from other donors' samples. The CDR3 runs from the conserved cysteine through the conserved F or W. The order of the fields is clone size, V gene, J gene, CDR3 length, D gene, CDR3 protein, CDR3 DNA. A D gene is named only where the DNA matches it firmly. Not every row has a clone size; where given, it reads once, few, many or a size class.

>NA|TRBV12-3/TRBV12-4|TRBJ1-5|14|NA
CASGGGLSNQPQHF
TGTGCCAGCGGGGGGGGGCTCAGCAATCAGCCCCAGCATTTT
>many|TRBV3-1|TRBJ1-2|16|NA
CASSQGPQGTRYGYTF
TGTGCCAGCAGCCAAGGTCCCCAGGGAACAAGGTATGGCTACACCTTC
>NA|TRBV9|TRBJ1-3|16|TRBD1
CASSARTGGFGNTIYF
TGTGCCAGCAGCGCCAGGACAGGGGGCTTTGGAAACACCATATATTTT
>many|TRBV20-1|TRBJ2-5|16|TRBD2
CSARFPGLAEIETQYF
TGCAGTGCTAGATTCCCAGGACTAGCGGAGATAGAGACCCAGTACTTC
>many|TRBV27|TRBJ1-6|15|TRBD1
CASGPWDRVTSPLHF
TGTGCCAGCGGGCCCTGGGACAGGGTAACTTCACCCCTCCACTTT
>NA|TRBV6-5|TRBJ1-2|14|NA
CASSHDQGRTGYAF
TGTGCCAGCAGTCACGACCAGGGCAGGACTGGCTACGCCTTC
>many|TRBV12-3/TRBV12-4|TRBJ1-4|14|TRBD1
CASRSGTGAEKLFF
TGTGCCAGCAGGTCCGGGACAGGGGCTGAAAAACTGTTTTTT
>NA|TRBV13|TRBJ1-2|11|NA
CASSLGGGNTF
TGTGCCAGCAGCTTAGGAGGGGGGAACACCTTC
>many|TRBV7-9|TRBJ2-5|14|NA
CASSLGGVGETQYF
TGTGCCAGCAGCTTAGGAGGAGTCGGAGAGACCCAGTACTTC
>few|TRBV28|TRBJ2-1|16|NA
CASSLRRGPPYNEQFF
TGTGCCAGCAGTTTACGCCGGGGGCCGCCCTACAATGAGCAGTTCTTC
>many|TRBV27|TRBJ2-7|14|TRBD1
CASSLQGEWGEQYF
TGTGCCAGCAGTCTACAGGGGGAGTGGGGCGAGCAGTACTTC
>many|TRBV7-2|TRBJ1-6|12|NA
CASSGGLGSLHF
TGTGCCAGCAGTGGGGGCTTGGGATCCCTCCACTTT
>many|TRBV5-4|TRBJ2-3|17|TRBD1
CASSHSARDRGTDTQYF
TGTGCCAGCAGCCATAGCGCCCGGGACAGGGGCACAGATACGCAGTATTTT
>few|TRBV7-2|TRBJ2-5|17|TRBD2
CASSLRAGGVGSGPQYF
TGTGCCAGCAGCTTAAGAGCGGGGGGGGTCGGGTCGGGGCCCCAGTACTTC
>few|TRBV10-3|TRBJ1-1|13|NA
CASGGEMNTEAFF
TGTGCCAGCGGAGGGGAAATGAACACTGAAGCTTTCTTT
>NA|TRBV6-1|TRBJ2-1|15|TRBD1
CASRGTGVTYNEQFF
TGTGCCAGCAGGGGGACAGGGGTAACCTACAATGAGCAGTTCTTC
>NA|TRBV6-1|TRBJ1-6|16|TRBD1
CASRGNVGQGYSPLHF
TGTGCCAGCAGGGGTAACGTTGGACAGGGGTATTCACCCCTCCACTTT
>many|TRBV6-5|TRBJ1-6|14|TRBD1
CASSYGTGDSPLHF
TGTGCCAGCAGTTACGGGACAGGGGATTCACCCCTCCACTTT
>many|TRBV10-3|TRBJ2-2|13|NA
CAISELDTGELFF
TGTGCCATCAGTGAGCTGGACACCGGGGAGCTGTTTTTT
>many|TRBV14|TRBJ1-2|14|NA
CASSQSVGSYGYTF
TGTGCCAGCAGCCAATCTGTCGGCAGCTATGGCTACACCTTC
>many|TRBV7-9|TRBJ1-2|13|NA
CASSLATLYGYTF
TGTGCCAGCAGCTTAGCTACCCTCTATGGCTACACCTTC
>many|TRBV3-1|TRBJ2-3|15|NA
CASSRRGGEADTQYF
TGTGCCAGCAGCCGACGCGGGGGCGAGGCAGATACGCAGTATTTT
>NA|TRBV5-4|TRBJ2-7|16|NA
CASSPTPQGLSYEQYF
TGTGCCAGCAGCCCTACTCCACAGGGTCTTTCCTACGAGCAGTACTTC
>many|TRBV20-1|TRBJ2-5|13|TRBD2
CSAKPGGQETQYF
TGCAGTGCAAAGCCGGGAGGTCAAGAGACCCAGTACTTC
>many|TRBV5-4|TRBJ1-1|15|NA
CASSLGASGGPEAFF
TGTGCCAGCAGCTTGGGAGCGTCCGGGGGTCCTGAAGCTTTCTTT
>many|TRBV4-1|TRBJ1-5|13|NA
CASSLYSNQPQHF
TGCGCCAGCAGCCTGTATAGCAATCAGCCCCAGCATTTT
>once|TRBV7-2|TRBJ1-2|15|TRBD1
CASSLEPGQGGGYTF
TGTGCCAGCAGTCTAGAACCGGGACAGGGTGGTGGCTACACCTTC
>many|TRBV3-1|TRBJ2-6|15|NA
CASSRDNSGANVLTF
TGTGCCAGCAGCCGGGACAACTCTGGGGCCAACGTCCTGACTTTC
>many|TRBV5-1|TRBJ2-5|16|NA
CASSSGQGSRQETQYF
TGCGCCAGCAGTTCTGGACAAGGATCACGGCAAGAGACCCAGTACTTC
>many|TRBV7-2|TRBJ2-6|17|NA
CAGSFSFRSSGANVLTF
TGTGCCGGCAGCTTCTCCTTCCGGAGCTCTGGGGCCAACGTCCTGACTTTC
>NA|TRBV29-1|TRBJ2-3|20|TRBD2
CSANSGTSGGAIPGTDTQYF
TGCAGCGCAAACTCCGGGACTAGCGGGGGGGCGATCCCGGGCACAGATACGCAGTATTTT
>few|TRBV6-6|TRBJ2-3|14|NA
CASSPDREGNTQYF
TGTGCCAGCAGTCCGGACAGGGAGGGAAATACGCAGTATTTT
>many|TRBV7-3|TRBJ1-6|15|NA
CASSKQGSYNSPLHF
TGTGCCAGCAGCAAACAGGGTTCCTATAATTCACCCCTCCACTTT
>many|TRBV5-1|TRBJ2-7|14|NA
CASSLSAGADEQYF
TGCGCCAGCAGCTTGTCTGCGGGTGCGGACGAGCAGTACTTC
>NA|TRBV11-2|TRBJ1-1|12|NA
CASSPDRVLAFF
TGTGCCAGCAGCCCGGATAGAGTTCTAGCTTTCTTT
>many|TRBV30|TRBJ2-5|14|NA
CAWSRYTAQETQYF
TGTGCCTGGAGTAGGTACACCGCACAAGAGACCCAGTACTTC
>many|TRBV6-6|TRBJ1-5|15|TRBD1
CASSGGQGGGKPQHF
TGTGCCAGCAGTGGGGGACAGGGTGGAGGTAAGCCCCAGCATTTT
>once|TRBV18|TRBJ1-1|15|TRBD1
CASSRQDRGYTEAFF
TGTGCCAGCTCAAGACAGGACAGGGGGTACACTGAAGCTTTCTTT
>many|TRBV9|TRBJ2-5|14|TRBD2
CASSVEEGRETQSF
TGTGCCAGCAGCGTAGAAGAGGGGAGGGAGACCCAGTCCTTC